The source of this T cell receptor (beta chain) is a study of human T cells and chemical hapten exposure. Individual cDNA molecules each carried unique molecular identifiers attached by the library. TCRdb reanalysed the RACE reads using MiXCR and keeps one entry per CDR3 protein. The table has about 120,000 distinct CDR3 sequences, roughly 14% seen once. The time point denotes: pre-sensitization, week 0. Treatment of the sample: therapeutic diphenylcyclopropenone sensitization with weekly scalp DPC. Sample donors consisted of patients with alopecia, aged 18 to 70 years, who were suitable for DPC. Whole blood, unfractionated, served as the material for total RNA extraction. General study results and limits: Controls formed significantly fewer large CDR3 similarity clusters than expanded TCRs did.

This clonotype showed up many times. Its matching antigen is unknown. V lost 2 bases to trimming and J lost 7 bases, with 11 bases between them. The CDR3 contains 13 residues. Germline CDR1 LGHDT, CDR2 YNNKEL (reference sequence). The sequencing used whole blood, collected in connection with sensitization to the hapten diphenylcyclopropenone (DPC). The chain has TRBV3-1 and TRBJ1-2, with TRBD1 as a possible D gene (5 bases). The source is a woman aged 18-29 years with alopecia areata. Some clones in this sample may be carry-over from other donors' samples. For the CDR3, the DNA is TGTGCCAGCAGCCAAAGGCAGGGTGGTGGCTACACCTTC. Translating gives CASSQRQGGGYTF. The full variable domain, its missing parts supplied by reference TRBV3-1 and TRBJ1-2, is DTAVSQTPKYLVTQMGNDKSIKCEQNLGHDTMYWYKQDSKKFLKIMFSYNNKELIINETVPNRFSPKSPDKAHLNLHINSLELGDSAVYFCASSQRQGGGYTFGSGTRLTVV.